The 10 T cell receptor beta chains below all came from one sample that was sequenced in a study of T cell responses to AZD1222 COVID-19 vaccine. This table comes from immunoSEQ multiplex PCR, and its TCRdb copy is limited to in-frame clones, with some not included. Among over 100,000 clones listed, roughly nine tenths were seen once. The sequencing used peripheral blood, collected on day 0 of AZD1222 vaccination. All receptors derive from an adult in good health.

The chain has TRBV10-3 and TRBJ2-5, with D hard to call. The CDR3 consists of 13 residues. Trimming shortened V by 7 bases and J by 1 base, and 10 bases separated the two germline ends. Germline V gives CDR1 ENHRY, CDR2 SYGVKD. The DNA for the CDR3 is TGTGCCATCACCGAAAGGTTCCAAGAGACCCAGTACTTC. It translates to CAITERFQETQYF.

The chain combines TRBV28 with TRBJ2-7; D gene ambiguous. Trimming took 7 bases from V and 3 from J, leaving 22 bases between them. The CDR3 totals 16 residues. CDR1 is MDHEN and CDR2 is SYDVKM in the germline V gene. As DNA, the CDR3 is TGTGCCAGCAAGAGGCGACCTTTGGGGAAAGGCTACGAGCAGTACTTC. It specifies CASKRRPLGKGYEQYF.

The chain employs TRBV18 and TRBJ1-5; D is unclear. Per germline, CDR1 KGHSH and CDR2 LQKENI. This CDR3 is built from 14 residues. Trimming removed 1 base at V and 2 bases at J, with 6 bases between. The CDR3 region is CASSPQGGNQPQHF. In DNA, the CDR3 is TGTGCCAGCTCACCACAGGGAGGCAATCAGCCCCAGCATTTT.

V usage is TRBV15 and J usage is TRBJ1-3; D is undetermined. This CDR3 has 12 residues. Germline values: CDR1 LNHNV, CDR2 YYDKDF (reference sequence). Deletions cut 0 bases from V and 4 bases from J, with 1 base between. As DNA, the CDR3 is TGTGCCACCAGCAGAGAAGGAAACACCATATATTTT. Its translation is CATSREGNTIYF.

The rearrangement links TRBV5-4 to TRBJ2-3, with a tentative D call TRBD1 (6 bases). CDR1 and CDR2 from the germline V gene are SGHNT and YYREEE (reference sequence). The CDR3 is 15 amino acids. The V end lost 2 bases, the J end lost 1 base, and 11 bases lay between the germline ends. The CDR3 loop reads CASSLGRTGTDTQYF. DNA for the CDR3: TGTGCCAGCAGCTTAGGCAGGACAGGCACAGATACGCAGTATTTT.

The table lists this clone with a count of one. This chain connects TRBV20-1 to TRBJ1-3; no clear D gene. Between the trimmed V and J ends, which lost 3 bases and 3 bases, there was a span of 15 bases. The CDR3 runs 15 residues. Germline loops: CDR1 DFQATT, CDR2 SNEGSKA (reference sequence). The DNA of the CDR3 is TGCAGTGCTAGTCCCCGGGGAAGAGATGGAAACACCATATATTTT. Protein: CSASPRGRDGNTIYF.

The rearrangement links TRBV28 to TRBJ1-2; unclear D gene. Trimming removed 5 bases from V and 4 bases from J, with 8 bases in between. The CDR3 runs to 12 residues. The germline V gene encodes CDR1 MDHEN and CDR2 SYDVKM. CDR3: CASSLEFYGYTF. The CDR3, as DNA: TGTGCCAGCAGTCTCGAATTCTATGGCTACACCTTC.

In its sample, this clone ranks as medium-sized. The rearrangement links TRBV27 to TRBJ1-3, with D maybe TRBD1 (6 bases). CDR1 MNHEY and CDR2 SMNVEV come from the germline V gene (reference sequence). V gave up 3 bases and J gave up 0 bases, with 12 bases separating them. This CDR3 has 16 residues. The CDR3 DNA reads as TGTGCCAGCAGTTTCACAGGGAATCCCTCTGGAAACACCATATATTTT. It yields the protein CASSFTGNPSGNTIYF.

The chain joins TRBV3-1 (or the pseudogene TRBV3-2) to TRBJ1-4; unclear D gene. V was clipped by 4 bases and J by 7 bases, with 10 bases between them. Germline V gene sequence: CDR1 LGHDT, CDR2 YNNKEL (reference sequence). The CDR3 is 13 amino acids. In DNA form, the CDR3 reads TGTGCCAGCAGCCCACGGACGGGTGAAAAACTGTTTTTT. Amino acids: CASSPRTGEKLFF.

V usage is TRBV15 and J usage is TRBJ1-1, with a possible D match to TRBD1 (5 bases). Trimming stripped 8 bases from V and 4 bases from J, with 14 bases between. CDR1 LNHNV and CDR2 YYDKDF come from the germline V gene (reference sequence). This CDR3 comprises 13 residues. CDR3 sequence (DNA): TGTGCCACCCACCTATGGGGGGGCACTGAAGCTTTCTTT. Encoded protein: CATHLWGGTEAFF. The variable domain in full, with the rest retrieved from reference TRBV15 and TRBJ1-1, is DAMVIQNPRYQVTQFGKPVTLSCSQTLNHNVMYWYQQKSSQAPKLLFHYYDKDFNNEADTPDNFQSRRPNTSFCFLDIRSPGLGDTAMYLCATHLWGGTEAFFGQGTRLTVV.